This TCR beta chain comes out of a study of OX40 agonist ivuxolimab in advanced cancers. The wider study: Of the patients, three showed partial responses, one with hepatocellular carcinoma and two with cutaneous melanoma. Study results and limitations: The authors also found low normalized T-cell clonal expansion in some nonresponders.

The CDR3 is 17 residues long. The V segment lost 8 bases and the J segment 8 bases; nucleotides outside the gene matches: 19. Worth noting for this clone: The target antigen is unknown.

Repertoires were generated with immunoSEQ multiplex PCR, while TCRdb's copy carries only in-frame clones and drops some. The sample contains 30,000 to 40,000 clones, around 90% of which appear only once. The TCR sequence derives from an adult with an advanced solid tumor such as melanoma, head and neck, liver or kidney cancer. Sequenced material: CD4+ or CD8+ T cells sorted from blood, taken in a trial of the OX40 agonist ivuxolimab. The chain recombines TRBV6-7 with TRBJ1-2; 11 nucleotides match TRBD1. TRBV6-7 is identified as an open reading frame with a role that is uncertain. In DNA form, the CDR3 reads TGTGCCAGCCGTACAGCAACATGGACAGGGGGCGTAGGGGGCTACACCTTC. Translated: CASRTATWTGGVGGYTF.